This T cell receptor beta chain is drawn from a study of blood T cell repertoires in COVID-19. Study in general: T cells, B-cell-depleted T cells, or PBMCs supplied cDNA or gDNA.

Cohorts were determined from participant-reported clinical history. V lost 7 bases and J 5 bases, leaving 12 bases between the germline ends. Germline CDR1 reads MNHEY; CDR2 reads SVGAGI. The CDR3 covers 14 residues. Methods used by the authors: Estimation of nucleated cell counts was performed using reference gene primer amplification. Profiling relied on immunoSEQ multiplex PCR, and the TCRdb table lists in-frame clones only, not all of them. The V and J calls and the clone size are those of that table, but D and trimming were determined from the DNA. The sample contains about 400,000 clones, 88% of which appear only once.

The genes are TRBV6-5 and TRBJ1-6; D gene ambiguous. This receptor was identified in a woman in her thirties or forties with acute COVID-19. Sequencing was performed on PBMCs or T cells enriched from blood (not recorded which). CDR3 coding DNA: TGTGCCAGCAAGGAGGGCGGGCATAATTCACCCCTCCACTTT. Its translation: CASKEGGHNSPLHF.